What follows is one T cell receptor beta chain and its context. Measured with immunoSEQ multiplex PCR; TCRdb has only the in-frame clones, and not every one. This sample has some 310,000 clones, with roughly 90% found just once. These data come from a study of blood T cell repertoires in COVID-19. V gave up 1 base and J gave up 6 bases, with 10 bases separating them. The length of the CDR3 is 14 residues. Germline CDR1 is LGHNA and CDR2 is YSLEER. The sample consisted of PBMCs or T cells enriched from blood (not recorded which). V usage is TRBV4-3 and J usage is TRBJ2-1; D is unclear. This clonotype was obtained from a woman aged 25 to 39 who had recovered from COVID-19. This chain's CDR3 is CASSQGQRVNEQFF. CDR3 sequence (DNA): TGCGCCAGCAGCCAAGGTCAACGGGTCAATGAGCAGTTCTTC.